The clone carrying this T cell receptor (beta chain) was observed a few times. What it binds is unknown. The data are from a study of T-cell memory formation after mild COVID-19. Study background: TCR clusters were largely donor specific. Findings and limits, study-wide: CM and EM subsets held most contracting CD4+ clones; EMRA held CD8+ ones. A subset of responding clones appeared in pre-infection memory, suggesting cross-reactive memory joined.

Constant-segment primers were used for 5'RACE, and the resulting TCR alpha and TCR beta cDNA libraries carried sample barcodes and UMIs. MiXCR was run by TCRdb on the 5' RACE reads, yielding one entry per CDR3 protein. This table has around 370,000 distinct CDR3 sequences, 20% to 25% appearing once. The germline V gene encodes CDR1 SGHKS and CDR2 YYEKEE (reference sequence). This CDR3 region has 15 residues. V was trimmed by 3 bases and J by 4 bases, leaving 16 bases between them. Sequencing was performed on PBMCs or a T cell subset sorted from them (not recorded which). This chain joins TRBV5-5 and TRBJ1-2; D perhaps matches TRBD1 (5 bases). The receptor was derived from an adult woman who had mild COVID-19 (a few samples of this study predate the infection). Cell type and time point are not known. DNA of the CDR3: TGTGCCAGCAGCTGGGGCAACGACAGATTCTATGGCTACACCTTC. Amino acids: CASSWGNDRFYGYTF.